This TCR beta chain is from a study of T cells after yellow fever vaccination. Study information: Fractions containing few cells were prepared with SMART-Seq v4 Ultra Low Input. Regarding the study as a whole: Shared CD4/CD8 clonotypes were a small share, likely from convergent recombination. Boosting was followed by the reappearance of most primary-vaccination clones (approximately 97% CD4, roughly 90% CD8).

As to this clonotype: Its specificity is not known. Relative to the germline gene, one junction end is altered; a read error may explain this.

A 5'RACE template-switching step, the method used to make TCR cDNA, added a universal primer site and UMIs. TCRdb reprocessed the 5' RACE reads via MiXCR and lists one record per CDR3 protein. Found here are 300,000 to 400,000 distinct CDR3 sequences, 6% to 8% of them singletons; the top ten hold 15%. The starting material was PBMCs, obtained 5 days after the yellow fever booster vaccination. The sequence was obtained from a young man who received the YFV17D yellow fever vaccine.

CDR3 coding DNA: TGTGCCAGCGGTGAGGTGCGGGACGGTGAGACCCAGTACTTC. It translates to CASGEVRDGETQYF. This chain links TRBV2 with TRBJ2-5, with TRBD2 as a possible D gene (6 bases). This CDR3 comprises 14 residues. Per germline, CDR1 SNHLY and CDR2 FYNNEI.